These T cell receptor beta chains were read from a single sample in a study of radiotherapy plus CTLA-4 blockade in lung cancer. Assay: immunoSEQ multiplex PCR; the TCRdb copy retains only in-frame clones and omits some. The table shows 35,000 to 45,000 clones, with 85% to 90% occurring only once. Sequences were derived from peripheral blood, sampled from a patient treated with radiotherapy plus ipilimumab. The receptors come from a human donor with non-small cell lung cancer who had stable disease on radiotherapy plus ipilimumab. Both conserved end residues are part of each CDR3. D genes are given only for firm matches.

TRBV19	TRBJ1-5	14	NA	CASSIGGWDQPQHF	TGTGCCAGTAGTATTGGGGGCTGGGATCAGCCCCAGCATTTT
TRBV15	TRBJ2-7	15	TRBD2	CATSRGASGEYEQYF	TGTGCCACCAGCAGAGGAGCTAGCGGAGAATACGAGCAGTACTTC
TRBV27	TRBJ1-1	13	NA	CASSWGENTEAFF	TGTGCCAGCAGTTGGGGGGAGAACACTGAAGCTTTCTTT
TRBV25-1	TRBJ2-1	13	NA	CASARRGASEQFF	TGTGCCAGCGCCCGACGTGGGGCGAGTGAGCAGTTCTTC
TRBV16	TRBJ1-5	13	NA	CASSQGGTRPQHF	TGTGCCAGCAGCCAAGGAGGAACGCGGCCCCAGCATTTT
TRBV7-9	TRBJ2-5	15	NA	CASSLAREIQETQYF	TGTGCCAGCAGCTTAGCACGAGAGATCCAAGAGACCCAGTACTTC
TRBV2	TRBJ1-2	15	TRBD1	CASNWDRSSNYGYTF	TGTGCCAGCAATTGGGACAGGTCCTCTAACTATGGCTACACCTTC
TRBV7-9	TRBJ2-7	16	NA	CASSPRTGTSLHEQYF	TGTGCCAGCAGCCCCCGTACAGGGACCTCTCTACACGAGCAGTACTTC
TRBV27	TRBJ2-7	17	TRBD2	CASSEGLAGSRAYEQYF	TGTGCCAGCAGCGAAGGACTAGCGGGAAGTCGGGCTTACGAGCAGTACTTC
TRBV4-2	TRBJ2-5	14	NA	CASSPSLAPETQYF	TGTGCCAGCAGCCCATCACTAGCACCAGAGACCCAGTACTTC
TRBV9	TRBJ2-3	18	NA	CASSVPSSQQVFTDTQYF	TGTGCCAGCAGCGTACCCTCCTCCCAGCAGGTTTTCACAGATACGCAGTATTTT
TRBV19	TRBJ2-3	15	NA	CASSIGANHLDTQYF	TGTGCCAGTAGTATAGGCGCCAACCATTTGGATACGCAGTATTTT
TRBV7-2	TRBJ2-3	14	NA	CASSLAGPADTQYF	TGTGCCAGCAGCCTTGCGGGCCCGGCGGATACGCAGTATTTT
TRBV7-8	TRBJ2-3	17	TRBD2	CASSLYVSGRSTDTQYF	TGTGCCAGCAGCTTATATGTTAGCGGGAGATCCACAGATACGCAGTATTTT
TRBV19	TRBJ2-5	14	TRBD1	CASSTDRGGETQYF	TGTGCCAGTAGTACGGACAGGGGAGGTGAGACCCAGTACTTC
TRBV29-1	TRBJ2-7	13	TRBD2	CSVLAGGPGEQYF	TGCAGCGTTCTAGCGGGAGGGCCGGGGGAGCAGTACTTC
TRBV29-1	TRBJ2-7	17	TRBD2	CSVARLAGGIGPYEQYF	TGCAGCGTTGCGAGACTAGCGGGAGGCATCGGTCCCTACGAGCAGTACTTC
TRBV7-8	TRBJ2-1	16	TRBD2	CASSTGGLAGGNEQFF	TGTGCCAGCAGCACAGGGGGTCTAGCGGGAGGCAATGAGCAGTTCTTC
TRBV2	TRBJ2-5	13	TRBD2	CASVTAGAETQYF	TGTGCCAGCGTAACGGCGGGAGCGGAGACCCAGTACTTC
TRBV27	TRBJ2-1	15	TRBD2	CASSLQKREYNEQFF	TGTGCCAGCAGTCTCCAAAAGCGGGAATACAATGAGCAGTTCTTC